The 7 T cell receptor beta chains presented below share a single source sample, sequenced in a study of control samples from healthy donors and cancer patients. This table comes from immunoSEQ multiplex PCR, and its TCRdb copy is limited to in-frame clones, with some not included. The profile shows about 160,000 clones, approximately 93% of them singletons. The sequencing sample was made of blood. These receptor sequences come from a middle-aged woman in good health.

The V call is TRBV2, the J call TRBJ1-2; D is ambiguous. The CDR3 contains 12 residues. Germline CDR1 SNHLY, CDR2 FYNNEI. V was trimmed by 7 bases and J by 8 bases, leaving 14 bases between them. For the CDR3, the DNA is TGTGCCAGCAAAGTTAATGAGATCGGCTACACCTTC. This translates into CASKVNEIGYTF.

The chain is built from TRBV19 and TRBJ1-1; D is ambiguous. Germline V gene lookup returns CDR1 LNHDA and CDR2 SQIVND (reference sequence). V was cut by 5 bases and J by 1 base, with 11 bases left in between. The CDR3 length is 14 residues. The CDR3 reads CASSPFSANTEAFF. In DNA form, the CDR3 reads TGTGCCAGTAGTCCCTTTTCCGCGAACACTGAAGCTTTCTTT.

This chain uses TRBV6-5 with TRBJ2-7; D unclear. Germline loops: CDR1 MNHEY, CDR2 SVGAGI. The V end lost 6 bases, the J end lost 0 bases, and 12 bases lay between the germline ends. This CDR3 contains 14 residues. The CDR3: CASSHTGDSYEQYF. In nucleotides, the CDR3 is TGTGCCAGCAGCCACACCGGTGACTCCTACGAGCAGTACTTC.

This rearrangement joins TRBV10-3 to TRBJ1-3; weak D call: TRBD1 (6 bases). The CDR3 runs 17 residues. Germline values: CDR1 ENHRY, CDR2 SYGVKD. The V and J ends lost 0 bases and 2 bases respectively, with 14 bases between them. CDR3 sequence (DNA): TGTGCCATCAGTGAGTCCTCCGGGACAATGACTGGAAACACCATATATTTT. Translating it yields CAISESSGTMTGNTIYF.

This chain connects TRBV25-1 to TRBJ1-6; 10 bases are shared with TRBD1. J lost 7 bases, V lost 4 bases, and 10 bases had no gene match. Germline loops: CDR1 MGHDK, CDR2 SYGVNS. The length of the CDR3 is 17 residues. CDR3 DNA sequence: TGTGCCAGCAGTGCACACCGGGACAGGGGAGGAAATTCACCCCTCCACTTT. It specifies CASSAHRDRGGNSPLHF. Full variable domain (rest looked up from reference TRBV25-1 and TRBJ1-6): EADIYQTPRYLVIGTGKKITLECSQTMGHDKMYWYQQDPGMELHLIHYSYGVNSTEKGDLSSESTVSRIRTEHFPLTLESARPSHTSQYLCASSAHRDRGGNSPLHFGNGTRLTVT.

This chain links TRBV6-5 with TRBJ1-1; D unclear. CDR3 length: 14 residues. V shed 4 bases and J shed 1 base, with 10 bases lying between them. CDR1 and CDR2 from the germline V gene are MNHEY and SVGAGI. CDR3 nucleotides: TGTGCCAGCAGTTCCACATATGGGAACACTGAAGCTTTCTTT. This translates into CASSSTYGNTEAFF.

The gene calls are TRBV13 and TRBJ2-7; TRBD2 agrees at 13 bases. V trimming: 5 bases; J trimming: 3 bases; junction bases outside the gene matches: 7. Germline V gene lookup returns CDR1 PRHDT and CDR2 FYEKMQ (reference sequence). The CDR3 loop spans 16 amino acids. The CDR3 DNA reads TGTGCCAGCAGCCAAGAAAGACTAGCGGGAGGCTACGAGCAGTACTTC. Protein product: CASSQERLAGGYEQYF.